The 26 T cell receptor beta chains given below trace back to one sample, sequenced in a study of molecular identifiers for immune sequencing clone quantification. Via MiXCR, TCRdb re-called the PCR reads, giving one row per CDR3 protein. The profile covers 63,000 or so distinct CDR3 sequences, with around a sixth appearing a single time and 1.5% taken by the ten largest. The sequencing sample was made of naive CD8+ T cells from blood, with Jurkat cell RNA spiked in. Subset in this sample: FACS-sorted CD8+CD4-CCR7+CD45RA+ naive T cells. The receptor source for this set is a human donor in good health. Some libraries in this study had Jurkat cell RNA spiked in.

This clonotype was recorded at least ten times. This chain connects TRBV20-1 to TRBJ1-5, with D possibly being TRBD1 (5 bases). This CDR3 is built from 13 residues. The germline gives CDR1 DFQATT, CDR2 SNEGSKA (reference sequence). V lost 0 bases, J lost 7 bases, and 10 bases lay in between. CDR3 protein: CSARDQGEQPQHF. The CDR3 nucleotides read TGCAGTGCTAGAGATCAGGGCGAACAGCCCCAGCATTTT.

This clonotype has more than one count but fewer than ten. This clone may be a read error of a much larger clone one base away. This chain links TRBV5-6 with TRBJ2-6; TRBD1 agrees at 8 bases. This CDR3 region has 17 residues. Looked up from germline, CDR1 is SGHDT and CDR2 is YYEEEE. CDR3 amino acids: CAGSLGTGFSGANVLTF. The CDR3 nucleotides are TGTGCCGGCAGCTTAGGGACAGGTTTCTCTGGGGCCAACGTCCTGACTTTC.

This clonotype was recorded at least ten times. The chain combines TRBV20-1 with TRBJ2-1, with 10 bases that match TRBD2. The CDR3 has 17 amino acids. Per germline, CDR1 DFQATT and CDR2 SNEGSKA (reference sequence). The V and J ends lost 6 bases and 1 base, in that order; junction bases with no gene match: 12. The CDR3 here is CSAILAGVGPSYNEQFF. CDR3 DNA: TGCAGTGCCATCCTAGCGGGAGTCGGTCCTTCCTACAATGAGCAGTTCTTC.

This clonotype was observed a single time. This may stem from a read error, because a much larger clone lies one nucleotide away. V is TRBV27 and J is TRBJ2-7; D tentatively reads TRBD1 or TRBD2 (5 bases each). The CDR3 loop spans 14 amino acids. V lost 3 bases and J 3 bases, leaving 12 bases between the germline ends. Germline V gene data show CDR1 as MNHEY and CDR2 as SMNVEV (reference sequence). CDR3 sequence (DNA): TGTGCCAGCAGTTTGCTGGGACCCCTCTACGAGCAGTACGTC. The encoded protein is CASSLLGPLYEQYV.

This clonotype was observed at least ten times. The chain links TRBV4-3 to TRBJ2-5, with D unresolved. The CDR3 runs to 16 residues. Looked up from germline, CDR1 is LGHNA and CDR2 is YSLEER. V lost 1 base and J 0 bases, leaving 12 bases between the germline ends. CDR3 loop: CASSQGQGRNQETQYF. The CDR3 DNA reads TGCGCCAGCAGCCAAGGTCAAGGACGGAACCAAGAGACCCAGTACTTC.

CDR3 sequence reads: CASSGGGWETQYF. The CDR3 DNA reads as TGTGCCAGCAGCGGGGGCGGGTGGGAGACCCAGTACTTC. The V gene is TRBV5-6, the J gene TRBJ2-5, with D possibly being TRBD1 (6 bases). CDR1 is SGHDT, CDR2 YYEEEE, per germline. The V gene lost 4 bases and the J gene lost 5 bases, with 12 bases spanning the gap. This CDR3 region has 13 residues.

This clonotype was picked up many times. The rearrangement uses TRBV14 and TRBJ2-7; tentatively, D is TRBD2 (5 bases). Germline lookup yields CDR1 SGHDN and CDR2 FVKESK. CDR3 length equals 15 residues. Trimming pared 4 bases from V and 4 bases from J, leaving 17 bases between. The CDR3 is CASSPIGGRKYEQYF. The DNA of the CDR3 is TGTGCCAGCAGCCCAATCGGCGGGCGGAAGTACGAGCAGTACTTC.

In this sample, this clonotype turned up many times. DNA for the CDR3: TGTGCCAGCAGTTCAACCCTTGGTTATGAGCAGTTCTTC. This codes for CASSSTLGYEQFF. This chain connects TRBV28 to TRBJ2-1; the D is unclear. The CDR3 is 13 amino acids. Germline V gives CDR1 MDHEN, CDR2 SYDVKM. With 4 bases removed from V and 8 bases from J, the gap between germline ends came to 12 bases.

This clonotype occurred many times. V is TRBV11-2 and J is TRBJ2-7; D gene ambiguous. Germline values: CDR1 SGHAT, CDR2 FQNNGV. The CDR3 runs 16 residues. V was trimmed by 2 bases and J by 5 bases, leaving 19 bases between them. CDR3 nucleotide sequence: TGTGCCAGCAGCTTAACTGCCACGCCACTGAAGAACGAGCAGTACTTC. Its protein is CASSLTATPLKNEQYF.

The sample holds a few counts of this clonotype. The genes are TRBV7-8 and TRBJ2-5; D is tentatively TRBD1 or TRBD2 (6 bases each). The CDR3 consists of 15 residues. CDR1 is SGHVS and CDR2 is FQNEAQ in the germline V gene. V lost 4 bases to trimming and J lost 4 bases, with 16 bases between them. The CDR3 spells CASSSVGGAGETQYF. The CDR3 DNA reads TGTGCCAGCAGCTCAGTCGGGGGCGCGGGAGAGACCCAGTACTTC.

About this clonotype: A much larger clone differs by one base, so this may be a read error. CDR3 bases: TGTGCCAGGAGCTTACCTACCGGACAGGGGGCTGTTGAGACCCAGTACTTC. The encoded protein is CARSLPTGQGAVETQYF. The V gene is TRBV11-2, the J gene TRBJ2-5; the match to TRBD1 covers 11 bases. This CDR3 region has 17 residues. Per the germline V gene, CDR1 is SGHAT and CDR2 is FQNNGV.

The rearrangement uses TRBV5-6 and TRBJ2-1; D is perhaps TRBD2 (6 bases). Trimming took off 2 bases at V and 1 base at J, with 19 bases between the two ends. The CDR3 has 18 amino acids. The V gene's germline CDR1 is SGHDT and CDR2 YYEEEE. DNA for the CDR3: TGTGCCAGCAGCTTTGGTTCGGACGGGGGAGGATCCTACAATGAGCAGTTCTTC. This encodes CASSFGSDGGGSYNEQFF.

This clonotype was detected many times. The chain joins TRBV9 to TRBJ2-7, with 7 positions matching TRBD2. V lost 4 bases and J lost 3; bases outside the gene matches: 10. The CDR3 covers 15 residues. Germline values: CDR1 SGDLS, CDR2 YYNGEE. CDR3 in amino acids: CASSPTTSSGYEQYF. In DNA, the CDR3 is TGTGCCAGCAGCCCCACGACTAGCTCCGGCTACGAGCAGTACTTC.

With respect to this clonotype: This clone may be a read error of a much larger clone one base away. The chain uses TRBV15 and TRBJ1-2; possibly TRBD1 for D (5 bases). The germline V gene encodes CDR1 LNHNV and CDR2 YYDKDF (reference sequence). This CDR3 region has 12 residues. The CDR3 sequence is CATWDRNYGNTF. The CDR3 DNA reads TGTGCCACCTGGGACCGAAACTATGGCAACACCTTC.

This clonotype has at least ten counts. This chain links TRBV11-2 with TRBJ2-7; D possibly uses TRBD1 or TRBD2 (5 bases each). There are 15 residues in the CDR3. CDR1 is SGHAT and CDR2 is FQNNGV in the germline V gene. V shed 5 bases and J shed 4 bases, with 18 bases lying between them. CDR3 nucleotide sequence: TGTGCCAGCAGCCTCGGGGCCGGGTTTGAATACGAGCAGTACTTC. Amino acids: CASSLGAGFEYEQYF.

A word on this clonotype: This may come from a read error, since a much larger clone is one base off. The chain is built from TRBV29-1 and TRBJ2-1, with TRBD2 matching 14 bases. Per germline, CDR1 SQVTM and CDR2 ANQGSEA. CDR3 length equals 20 residues. As DNA, the CDR3 is TGCAGCGTCGGACAGGCGACTAGCGGGAGGGCCGAGGGTTTCTACAATGAGCTGTTCTTC. Its translation is CSVGQATSGRAEGFYNELFF.

This clonotype was counted many times. The rearrangement joins TRBV7-2 to TRBJ2-1; D is unclear. V lost 0 bases, J lost 0 bases, and 6 bases lay in between. Germline loops: CDR1 SGHTA, CDR2 FQGNSA. There are 15 residues in the CDR3. CDR3 nucleotides: TGTGCCAGCAGCTTAGCTCGCCTCTCCTACAATGAGCAGTTCTTC. This translates into CASSLARLSYNEQFF.

This clonotype came up a few times. A much larger clone differs by one base, so this may be a read error. This chain connects TRBV4-1 to TRBJ1-4; D unclear. Germline values: CDR1 MGHRA, CDR2 YSYEKL. The CDR3 extends over 13 amino acids. This CDR3 is CASNQGLDEKLFF. The CDR3 DNA reads as TGCGCCAGCAACCAAGGTCTGGATGAAAAACTGTTTTTT.

The sample holds many counts of this clonotype. The chain uses TRBV4-1 and TRBJ2-1, with 9 bases fitting TRBD1. Looked up from germline, CDR1 is MGHRA and CDR2 is YSYEKL. The CDR3 totals 15 residues. The V and J ends lost 6 bases and 4 bases, in that order; junction bases with no gene match: 7. The CDR3 DNA is TGCGCCAGCAGACCACAGGGGGCCAATTACAATGAGCAGTTCTTC. Its protein is CASRPQGANYNEQFF.

The sample holds many counts of this clonotype. The chain links TRBV11-3 to TRBJ1-5; D gene unclear. The CDR3 spans 15 residues. V was cut by 3 bases and J by 5 bases, with 14 bases left in between. CDR1 and CDR2 from the germline V gene are SGHNT and YENEEA. The chain's CDR3 is CASSLINRSDQPQHF. CDR3 DNA sequence: TGTGCCAGCAGCTTGATTAACCGGTCAGATCAGCCCCAGCATTTT. The full variable domain, with the rest looked up from reference TRBV11-3 and TRBJ1-5, is EAGVVQSPRYKIIEKKQPVAFWCNPISGHNTLYWYLQNLGQGPELLIRYENEEAVDDSQLPKDRFSAERLKGVDSTLKIQPAELGDSAVYLCASSLINRSDQPQHFGDGTRLSIL.

There are many counts of this clonotype. This chain uses TRBV7-8 with TRBJ2-1; D is perhaps TRBD2 (5 bases). Germline CDR1 and CDR2: SGHVS and FQNEAQ. The CDR3 runs 14 residues. V lost 0 bases and J 6 bases, leaving 9 bases between the germline ends. The CDR3 loop is CASSLAGEGNEQFF. The DNA for the CDR3 is TGTGCCAGCAGCTTAGCGGGAGAAGGCAATGAGCAGTTCTTC.

At least ten counts were recorded for this clonotype. The V gene is TRBV28, the J gene TRBJ2-5; 8 positions agree with TRBD2. The trim removed 6 bases at V and 1 base at J, leaving 10 bases unmatched. The CDR3 is 16 amino acids. The germline gives CDR1 MDHEN, CDR2 SYDVKM. CDR3 coding DNA: TGTGCCAGCAGCCCCTATGGGACTAGAGGCCAAGAGACCCAGTACTTC. Its translation: CASSPYGTRGQETQYF.

Regarding this clonotype: With a much larger clone just one base away, this may be a read error. The V gene is TRBV29-1, the J gene TRBJ2-1; the match to TRBD2 covers 8 bases. The CDR3 is made up of 14 amino acids. From germline, CDR1 is SQVTM and CDR2 ANQGSEA. The DNA for the CDR3 is TGCAGCGTTCAAACTAGCGGTACCTACAATGAGCAGCTCTTC. Translated, it gives CSVQTSGTYNEQLF.

The sample holds many counts of this clonotype. This chain uses TRBV12-3 or TRBV12-4 with TRBJ2-2; TRBD1 matches 8 bases. The trim removed 4 bases at V and 3 bases at J, leaving 7 bases unmatched. This CDR3 has 16 residues. This CDR3 reads CASSSSWTGYTGELFF. The CDR3 DNA sequence: TGTGCCAGCAGTTCCTCCTGGACAGGGTACACCGGGGAGCTGTTTTTT.

This clonotype was counted ten times or more. V and J are TRBV27 and TRBJ2-3, with TRBD1 matching 10 bases. The CDR3 contains 16 residues. The V segment lost 6 bases and the J segment 2 bases; nucleotides outside the gene matches: 8. From germline, CDR1 is MNHEY and CDR2 SMNVEV (reference sequence). CDR3 amino acids: CASRPGTGAFTDTQYF. CDR3 nucleotides: TGTGCCAGCAGGCCTGGGACAGGGGCTTTCACAGATACGCAGTATTTT.

The table lists this clonotype with many counts. The chain links TRBV5-1 to TRBJ2-5; 12 bases agree with TRBD2. Germline values: CDR1 SGHRS, CDR2 YFSETQ. The CDR3 contains 15 residues. The V segment lost 6 bases and the J segment 3 bases; nucleotides outside the gene matches: 6. CDR3 residues: CASTSGRAFEETQYF. The CDR3 nucleotides read TGCGCCAGCACTAGCGGGAGGGCCTTCGAAGAGACCCAGTACTTC.